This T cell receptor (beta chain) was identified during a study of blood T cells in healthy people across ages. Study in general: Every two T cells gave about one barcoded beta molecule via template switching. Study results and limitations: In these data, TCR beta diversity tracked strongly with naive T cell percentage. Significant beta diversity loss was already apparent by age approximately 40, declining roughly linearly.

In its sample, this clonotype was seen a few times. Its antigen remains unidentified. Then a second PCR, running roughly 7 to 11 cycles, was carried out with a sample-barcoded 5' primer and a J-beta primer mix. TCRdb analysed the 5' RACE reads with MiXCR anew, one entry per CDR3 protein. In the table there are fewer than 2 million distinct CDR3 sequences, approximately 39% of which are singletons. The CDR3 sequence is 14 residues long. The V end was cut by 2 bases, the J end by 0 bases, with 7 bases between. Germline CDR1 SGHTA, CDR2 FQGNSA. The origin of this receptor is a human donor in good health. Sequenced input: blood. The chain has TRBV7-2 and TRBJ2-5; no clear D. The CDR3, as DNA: TGTGCCAGCAGCTTATCAGCGTACCAAGAGACCCAGTACTTC. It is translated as CASSLSAYQETQYF.